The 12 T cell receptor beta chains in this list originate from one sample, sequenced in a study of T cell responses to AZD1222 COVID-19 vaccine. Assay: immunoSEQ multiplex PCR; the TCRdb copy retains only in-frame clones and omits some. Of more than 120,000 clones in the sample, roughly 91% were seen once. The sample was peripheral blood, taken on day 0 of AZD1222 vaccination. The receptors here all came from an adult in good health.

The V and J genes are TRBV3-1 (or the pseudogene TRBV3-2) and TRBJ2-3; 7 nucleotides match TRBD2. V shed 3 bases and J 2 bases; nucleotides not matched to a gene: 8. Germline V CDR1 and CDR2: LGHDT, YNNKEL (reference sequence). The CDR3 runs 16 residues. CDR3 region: CASSHLTGLFTDTQYF. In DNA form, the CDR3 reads TGTGCCAGCAGCCATCTCACGGGACTATTCACAGATACGCAGTATTTT.

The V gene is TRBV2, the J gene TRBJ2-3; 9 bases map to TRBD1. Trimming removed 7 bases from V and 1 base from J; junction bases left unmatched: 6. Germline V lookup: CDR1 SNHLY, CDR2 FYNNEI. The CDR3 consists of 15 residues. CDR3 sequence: CASKPRTGGTDTQYF. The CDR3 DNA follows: TGTGCCAGCAAGCCAAGGACAGGGGGCACAGATACGCAGTATTTT.

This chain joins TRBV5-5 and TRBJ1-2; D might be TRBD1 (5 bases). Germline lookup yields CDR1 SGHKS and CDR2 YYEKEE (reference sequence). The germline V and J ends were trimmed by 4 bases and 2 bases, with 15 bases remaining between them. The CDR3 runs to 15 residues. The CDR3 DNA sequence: TGTGCCAGCAGCGCTCCGGGACCCAGAAACTATGGCTACACCTTC. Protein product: CASSAPGPRNYGYTF.

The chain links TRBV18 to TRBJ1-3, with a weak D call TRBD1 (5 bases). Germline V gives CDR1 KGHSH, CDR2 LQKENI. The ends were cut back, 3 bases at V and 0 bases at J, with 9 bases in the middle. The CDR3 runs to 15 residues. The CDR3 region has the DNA TGTGCCAGCTCACCCGACAGCCTCTCTGGAAACACCATATATTTT. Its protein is CASSPDSLSGNTIYF.

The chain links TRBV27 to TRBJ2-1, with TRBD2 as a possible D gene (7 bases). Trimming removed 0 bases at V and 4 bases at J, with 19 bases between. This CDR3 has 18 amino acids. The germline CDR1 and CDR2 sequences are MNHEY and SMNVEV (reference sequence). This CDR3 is CASSLSSPSGGFYNEQFF. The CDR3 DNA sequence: TGTGCCAGCAGTTTATCCTCCCCTTCGGGGGGCTTTTACAATGAGCAGTTCTTC.

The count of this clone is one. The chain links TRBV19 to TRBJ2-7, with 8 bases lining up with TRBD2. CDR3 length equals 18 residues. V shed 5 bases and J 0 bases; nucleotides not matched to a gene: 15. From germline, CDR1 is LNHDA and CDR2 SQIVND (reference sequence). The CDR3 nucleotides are TGTGCCAGTAGTCGAAATTGGGCTAGCGGGTTGAGCTCCTACGAGCAGTACTTC. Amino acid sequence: CASSRNWASGLSSYEQYF.

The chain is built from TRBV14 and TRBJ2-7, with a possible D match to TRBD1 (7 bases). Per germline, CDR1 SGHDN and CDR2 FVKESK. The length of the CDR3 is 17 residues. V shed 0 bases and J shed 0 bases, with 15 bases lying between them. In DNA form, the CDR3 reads TGTGCCAGCAGCCAAGATGGAGGGACAGTAACCTCCTACGAGCAGTACTTC. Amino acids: CASSQDGGTVTSYEQYF.

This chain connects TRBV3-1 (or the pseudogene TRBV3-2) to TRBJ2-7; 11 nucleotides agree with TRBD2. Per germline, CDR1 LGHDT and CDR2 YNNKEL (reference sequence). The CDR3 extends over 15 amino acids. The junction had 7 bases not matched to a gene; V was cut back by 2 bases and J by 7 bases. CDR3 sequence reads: CASSQQSGLAEEQYF. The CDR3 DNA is TGTGCCAGCAGCCAACAATCGGGACTAGCGGAGGAGCAGTACTTC.

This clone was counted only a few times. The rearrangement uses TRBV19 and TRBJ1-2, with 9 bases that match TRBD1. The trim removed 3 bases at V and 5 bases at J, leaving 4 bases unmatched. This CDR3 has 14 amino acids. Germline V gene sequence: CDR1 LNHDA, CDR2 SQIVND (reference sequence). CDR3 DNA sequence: TGTGCCAGTAGTATGAAGGGACAGGGTTATGGCTACACCTTC. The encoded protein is CASSMKGQGYGYTF.

The CDR3 nucleotides read TGTGCCAGCAGCTCCGATATCCCAGGGTGGGACACCGGGGAGCTGTTTTTT. As protein: CASSSDIPGWDTGELFF. The chain couples TRBV14 to TRBJ2-2; perhaps TRBD1 as D (5 bases). From germline, CDR1 is SGHDN and CDR2 FVKESK. V lost 5 bases to trimming and J lost 3 bases, with 19 bases between them. The CDR3 extends over 17 amino acids.

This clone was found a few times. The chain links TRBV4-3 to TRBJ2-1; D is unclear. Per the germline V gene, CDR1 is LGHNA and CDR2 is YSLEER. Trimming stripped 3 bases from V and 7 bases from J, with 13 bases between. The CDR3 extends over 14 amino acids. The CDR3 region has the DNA TGCGCCAGCAGCCAGTGGCCAGATCGGAATGAGCAGTTCTTC. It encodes CASSQWPDRNEQFF.

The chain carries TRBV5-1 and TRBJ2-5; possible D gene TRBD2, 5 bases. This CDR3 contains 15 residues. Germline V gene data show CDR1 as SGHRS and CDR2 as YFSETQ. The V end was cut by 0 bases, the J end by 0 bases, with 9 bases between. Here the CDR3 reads CASSLAGGNQETQYF. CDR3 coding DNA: TGCGCCAGCAGCTTGGCAGGAGGTAACCAAGAGACCCAGTACTTC.